These 14 T cell receptor beta chains share one sample of origin, sequenced in a study of beta chain features in type 1 diabetes. Of the isolated RNA, all was reverse transcribed, and so the sequenced material was expressed TCRB transcripts. Generated by immunoSEQ multiplex PCR, the TCRdb table keeps only in-frame clones and is missing some. This table has 300,000 to 400,000 clones, 8% to 13% appearing once. Input material: naive CD4+ T cells from blood. These receptors came from a woman aged 25 to 39 in good health.

The sample holds a few counts of this clone. The rearrangement joins TRBV27 to TRBJ2-7, with 10 bases fitting TRBD1. From germline, CDR1 is MNHEY and CDR2 SMNVEV (reference sequence). V dropped 6 bases and J dropped 3; count of bases not matched to a gene: 5. This CDR3 contains 14 residues. For the CDR3, the DNA is TGTGCCAGCAGGAGACAGGGGGCGCGCTACGAGCAGTACTTC. It translates to CASRRQGARYEQYF.

The chain carries TRBV28 and TRBJ2-7; possible D gene TRBD2, 6 bases. The germline V gene encodes CDR1 MDHEN and CDR2 SYDVKM. Trimming left V 7 bases short and J 6 bases short, with 13 bases between. The CDR3 totals 12 residues. CDR3 region: CASTRRDFEQYF. In DNA, the CDR3 is TGTGCCAGCACCCGCCGGGACTTCGAGCAGTACTTC.

V is TRBV18 and J is TRBJ2-7, with 10 bases identical to TRBD1. With V trimmed by 3 bases and J by 3 bases, 8 bases remained unmatched. CDR3 length: 16 amino acids. The germline V gene has CDR1 KGHSH and CDR2 LQKENI. DNA of the CDR3: TGTGCCAGCTCACCCCTGACAGGGGGCACCATCTACGAGCAGTACTTC. As protein: CASSPLTGGTIYEQYF.

This clone was seen more than once but under ten times. The chain links TRBV7-9 to TRBJ1-1, with TRBD1 as a possible D gene (6 bases). The CDR3 runs to 16 residues. Germline values: CDR1 SEHNR, CDR2 FQNEAQ (reference sequence). Trimming cost V 3 bases and J 0 bases, with 14 bases left between them. The CDR3 bases are TGTGCCAGCAGCTTTCGAACCGGACAGCTGAACACTGAAGCTTTCTTT. This codes for CASSFRTGQLNTEAFF.

This clone was counted a few times. This chain joins TRBV14 and TRBJ2-1; D call uncertain. The germline V gene has CDR1 SGHDN and CDR2 FVKESK. V gave up 1 base and J gave up 10 bases, with 11 bases separating them. CDR3 length: 13 residues. The CDR3 spells CASSQGLSREQFF. The DNA of the CDR3 is TGTGCCAGCAGCCAAGGGCTGTCGCGGGAGCAGTTCTTC.

In this sample, this clone turned up a few times. The rearrangement links TRBV6-1 to TRBJ2-1; TRBD1 matches 7 bases. V was pared by 6 bases and J by 6 bases, with 11 bases of the junction left unmatched. CDR1 and CDR2 from the germline V gene are MNHNS and SASEGT. This CDR3 contains 15 residues. The CDR3 loop is CASSARGQLGNEQFF. In nucleotides, the CDR3 is TGTGCCAGCAGCGCAAGGGGACAGTTGGGCAATGAGCAGTTCTTC.

This clone came up a few times. J is TRBJ2-7 and V is TRBV7-2; 9 bases are shared with TRBD1. With 1 base clipped from V and 2 bases from J, the junction kept 6 bases outside the gene matches. Germline-derived CDR1 and CDR2 are SGHTA and FQGNSA. This CDR3 is built from 16 residues. The DNA for the CDR3 is TGTGCCAGCAGCTTAGGGGGGACAGGGTCGACCTACGAGCAGTACTTC. As protein: CASSLGGTGSTYEQYF.

The chain carries TRBV7-8 and TRBJ2-3, with 9 bases identical to TRBD2. The CDR3 is made up of 17 amino acids. Germline V CDR1 and CDR2: SGHVS, FQNEAQ. V dropped 1 base and J dropped 2; count of bases not matched to a gene: 7. The CDR3 DNA is TGTGCCAGCAGCTTAGTACTAGCGGGCCTCACCACAGATACGCAGTATTTT. Translation gives CASSLVLAGLTTDTQYF.

This clone occurred a few times. This chain links TRBV10-3 with TRBJ2-3, with a tentative D call TRBD2 (6 bases). The germline V gene has CDR1 ENHRY and CDR2 SYGVKD. The CDR3 loop spans 15 amino acids. Trimming took off 4 bases at V and 6 bases at J, with 17 bases between the two ends. This chain's CDR3 is CAISAQWGLQDTQYF. The CDR3 nucleotides are TGTGCCATCAGTGCCCAGTGGGGACTGCAGGATACGCAGTATTTT.

The chain employs TRBV7-2 and TRBJ1-2, with D tentatively TRBD1 (5 bases). CDR3 size: 15 residues. Deletions cut 0 bases from V and 4 bases from J, with 12 bases between. Germline V gives CDR1 SGHTA, CDR2 FQGNSA. CDR3 in amino acids: CASSLAMGQGYGYTF. In nucleotides, the CDR3 is TGTGCCAGCAGCTTAGCGATGGGGCAGGGCTATGGCTACACCTTC. Combining the CDR3 with reference TRBV7-2 and TRBJ1-2 gives the whole variable domain GAGVSQSPSNKVTEKGKDVELRCDPISGHTALYWYRQSLGQGLEFLIYFQGNSAPDKSGLPSDRFSAERTGGSVSTLTIQRTQQEDSAVYLCASSLAMGQGYGYTFGSGTRLTVV.

This clone was counted between two and nine times. This sequence joins TRBV27 and TRBJ1-3, with 9 nucleotides matching TRBD1. The CDR3 loop spans 14 amino acids. J gave up 2 bases and V 5 bases, and 1 base lay outside the gene matches. CDR1 is MNHEY, CDR2 SMNVEV, per germline (reference sequence). The CDR3 nucleotides are TGTGCCAGCAGTCGGACAGGGGCTGGAAACACCATATATTTT. Its translation: CASSRTGAGNTIYF.

In its sample, this clone was seen a few times. Other nucleotide sequences from this sample produce the same CDR3. The chain combines TRBV9 with TRBJ2-1; D uncertain. Germline V CDR1 and CDR2: SGDLS, YYNGEE. V gave up 0 bases and J gave up 0 bases, with 7 bases separating them. The CDR3 sequence is 15 residues long. CDR3 nucleotides: TGTGCCAGCAGCGTAGGACTGAGCTCCTACAATGAGCAGTTCTTC. It encodes CASSVGLSSYNEQFF.

This clone was observed a handful of times. V usage is TRBV6-6 and J usage is TRBJ2-7; no definite D call. V lost 4 bases to trimming and J lost 2 bases, with 3 bases between them. Looked up from germline, CDR1 is MNHNY and CDR2 is SVGAGI (reference sequence). The CDR3 length is 11 residues. CDR3 loop: CASSSTYEQYF. CDR3 in DNA: TGTGCCAGCAGTTCCACCTACGAGCAGTACTTC.

This clone was seen a few times. The CDR3 region is CASSLVVGRSYNEQFF. The CDR3 coding sequence is TGTGCCAGCAGCTTGGTCGTGGGCAGATCCTACAATGAGCAGTTCTTC. The rearrangement uses TRBV5-6 and TRBJ2-1; no definite D call. This CDR3 spans 16 amino acids. Germline V gene lookup returns CDR1 SGHDT and CDR2 YYEEEE. Between the trimmed V and J ends, which lost 0 bases and 1 base, there was a span of 11 bases.